A selection of T cell receptor beta chains follows, all from one sample in a study of T cells expressing NK-cell markers. From its re-call of the 5' RACE reads, TCRdb lists each CDR3 protein once, without DNA. In all, the sample yields approximately 550,000 distinct CDR3 sequences. Sequencing was carried out using blood T cells: a sorted CD56 or NKG2C T cell subset, CD4+ or CD8+ T cells, or bulk PBMC T cells (not recorded which). These receptor sequences come from a man between 18 and 35 years old in good health. The CDR3 runs from the conserved cysteine through the conserved F or W.

J gene,V gene,CDR3 protein
TRBJ2-7,TRBV12-3/TRBV12-4,CASSLGELLEQYF
TRBJ2-5,TRBV23-1,CASSQSDRGPETQYF
TRBJ2-1,TRBV29-1,CSVVWTGGGHEQFF
TRBJ1-1,TRBV12-3/TRBV12-4,CASSLRGFAGVRTEAFF
TRBJ2-7,TRBV5-1,CASSLGTSGLWVEQYF
TRBJ1-1,TRBV7-9,CASSLWRTANTEAFF
TRBJ2-1,TRBV12-3/TRBV12-4,CASSFRDPRGKFF
TRBJ1-1,TRBV10-3,CAITKQGPKLNTEAFF
TRBJ2-7,TRBV4-3,CASSQDLVAGPSEQYF
TRBJ2-3,TRBV20-1,CSARGRLVTDTQYF
TRBJ2-7,TRBV12-3/TRBV12-4,CASRPGLAGVKVRKYF
TRBJ2-7,TRBV29-1,CSVSSYQGAAEQYF
TRBJ2-7,TRBV10-3,CAISVEYEQYF
TRBJ2-1,TRBV20-1,CSMLAGGLSSYNEQFF
TRBJ2-5,TRBV5-6,CASSGRTEETQYF
TRBJ2-6,TRBV5-1,CASSPQIQTALANVLTF
TRBJ2-1,TRBV20-1,CSAPMGQSGFF
TRBJ2-5,TRBV12-3/TRBV12-4,CASSLRVRQETQYF
TRBJ2-1,TRBV7-2,CAAGDNNEQFF
TRBJ1-6,TRBV7-6,CASSPTTAPGRRSPLHF